This entry lists 17 T cell receptor beta chains sequenced from one sample in a study of blood T cell repertoires in COVID-19 (TCRdb year 2020). Libraries were prepared through the immunoSEQ multiplex PCR assay. The source is immuneACCESS, and TCRdb retained only in-frame sequences with V and J called. Part of the clones is not carried over; for the studies checked, unresolved V genes explain less than half of this, and the remainder is unexplained. In this sample the table shows over 110,000 clones, 84% of which occur a single time. Under 4.5% of the sample is taken by the ten largest. Input material: PBMCs or T cells enriched from blood (not recorded which). The receptors originated from a man aged 50-59 years in a cohort exposed to, infected with or recovered from COVID-19 (not recorded which).

The gene calls are TRBV27 and TRBJ2-5; TRBD2 is a possible D gene (6 bases). The germline V gene has CDR1 MNHEY and CDR2 SMNVEV (reference sequence). This CDR3 has 14 residues. V was clipped by 5 bases and J by 2 bases, with 12 bases between them. Here the CDR3 DNA reads TGTGCCAGCAGTCACCCGGGACTTCAAGAGACCCAGTACTTC. It encodes CASSHPGLQETQYF.

The gene calls are TRBV19 and TRBJ1-6; the D is unclear. The V gene lost 3 bases and the J gene lost 9 bases, with 21 bases spanning the gap. Germline assignment: CDR1 LNHDA and CDR2 SQIVND (reference sequence). The CDR3 totals 17 residues. The DNA of the CDR3 is TGTGCCAGTAGTATCCCCACCGGAGTTATAACGGCTTCACCCCTCCACTTT. It yields the protein CASSIPTGVITASPLHF.

The chain couples TRBV5-8 to TRBJ2-1, with unresolved D. Germline V gene lookup returns CDR1 SGHTS and CDR2 YDEGEE. The CDR3 contains 10 residues. V was shortened by 5 bases and J by 8 bases, with 5 bases between the two germline ends. The CDR3 bases are TGTGCCAGCAGTTATCATGAGCAGTTCTTC. It yields the protein CASSYHEQFF.

V is TRBV16 and J is TRBJ1-2; tentative D call: TRBD1 (5 bases). CDR1 is KGHSY, CDR2 FQNENV, per germline. The length of the CDR3 is 15 residues. V was clipped by 2 bases and J by 6 bases, with 16 bases between them. The CDR3 bases are TGTGCCAGCAGCCAACCGGGACTCCTAGGACATGGCTACACCTTC. It specifies CASSQPGLLGHGYTF.

The chain combines TRBV5-1 with TRBJ2-1; 9 bases are shared with TRBD1. The CDR3 has 12 amino acids. In germline, CDR1 is SGHRS, CDR2 YFSETQ. Trimming took 4 bases from V and 10 from J; bases not matched to a gene: 3. The CDR3 loop reads CASSETGGEQFF. In nucleotides, the CDR3 is TGCGCCAGCAGCGAAACAGGGGGCGAGCAGTTCTTC.

CDR3 loop: CAISEGQGVYEQYF. The CDR3 DNA reads as TGTGCCATCAGTGAGGGACAGGGGGTCTACGAGCAGTACTTC. V gene TRBV10-3 combines with J gene TRBJ2-7, with 10 bases lining up with TRBD1. V was clipped by 2 bases and J by 3 bases; unmatched bases: 1. The CDR3 is 14 residues long. Germline V gene sequence: CDR1 ENHRY, CDR2 SYGVKD.

The chain uses TRBV19 and TRBJ2-1; a weak D match, TRBD2 (6 bases). The CDR3 has 15 amino acids. V was trimmed by 3 bases and J by 2 bases, leaving 11 bases between them. Germline lookup yields CDR1 LNHDA and CDR2 SQIVND (reference sequence). The CDR3 sequence is CASSMGGATYNEQFF. CDR3 bases: TGTGCCAGTAGTATGGGCGGGGCCACCTACAATGAGCAGTTCTTC. Full variable domain (outside the CDR3, taken from reference TRBV19 and TRBJ2-1): DGGITQSPKYLFRKEGQNVTLSCEQNLNHDAMYWYRQDPGQGLRLIYYSQIVNDFQKGDIAEGYSVSREKKESFPLTVTSAQKNPTAFYLCASSMGGATYNEQFFGPGTRLTVL.

The V call is TRBV11-2, the J call TRBJ2-5; weak D call: TRBD1 (6 bases). Germline CDR1 and CDR2: SGHAT and FQNNGV. CDR3 length: 18 amino acids. V shed 0 bases and J shed 2 bases, with 19 bases lying between them. The CDR3 region has the DNA TGTGCCAGCAGCTTAGATAAATTCTCCAGGGGACAACAAGAGACCCAGTACTTC. This codes for CASSLDKFSRGQQETQYF.

This chain uses TRBV2 with TRBJ2-7; the match to TRBD1 covers 9 bases. V dropped 8 bases and J dropped 6; count of bases not matched to a gene: 8. Germline V gene lookup returns CDR1 SNHLY and CDR2 FYNNEI. The CDR3 extends over 13 amino acids. The CDR3 loop is CASSGTGSGEQYF. DNA of the CDR3: TGTGCCAGCTCCGGGACAGGGTCTGGCGAGCAGTACTTC. Together with reference TRBV2 and TRBJ2-7, the CDR3 gives the full variable domain: EPEVTQTPSHQVTQMGQEVILRCVPISNHLYFYWYRQILGQKVEFLVSFYNNEISEKSEIFDDQFSVERPDGSNFTLKIRSTKLEDSAMYFCASSGTGSGEQYFGPGTRLTVT.

V is TRBV5-6 and J is TRBJ1-2; possible D gene TRBD1, 6 bases. This CDR3 is 13 amino acids long. Germline V lookup: CDR1 SGHDT, CDR2 YYEEEE. Trimming removed 5 bases from V and 8 bases from J, with 16 bases in between. The CDR3 loop reads CASRERGAAGYTF. The CDR3 bases are TGTGCCAGCAGGGAGCGGGGGGCGGCCGGCTACACCTTC.

The rearrangement uses TRBV13 and TRBJ1-6; a weak D match, TRBD1 (6 bases). This CDR3 has 14 residues. The germline CDR1 and CDR2 sequences are PRHDT and FYEKMQ (reference sequence). V was clipped by 3 bases and J by 6 bases, with 9 bases between them. CDR3 residues: CASSFRRGNSPLHF. The CDR3 nucleotides are TGTGCCAGCAGCTTTCGCAGGGGTAATTCACCCCTCCACTTT.

The chain joins TRBV11-3 to TRBJ2-3; tentatively, D is TRBD1 (5 bases). Germline V gene lookup returns CDR1 SGHNT and CDR2 YENEEA. Between the trimmed V and J ends, which lost 6 bases and 1 base, there was a span of 11 bases. There are 14 residues in the CDR3. The CDR3 here is CASSSQGRTDTQYF. The CDR3 coding sequence is TGTGCCAGCAGTTCCCAGGGCCGCACAGATACGCAGTATTTT.

The V gene is TRBV6-5, the J gene TRBJ2-3; D is unresolved. Trimming stripped 8 bases from V and 4 bases from J, with 13 bases between. The CDR3 spans 13 residues. Looked up from germline, CDR1 is MNHEY and CDR2 is SVGAGI. CDR3 nucleotide sequence: TGTGCCAGCGAGAACCTTTTTTCAGATACGCAGTATTTT. This codes for CASENLFSDTQYF.

The CDR3 DNA is TGTGCCAGCAGCCGCAGGGGGACGGACACCGGGGAGCTGTTTTTT. It codes for CASSRRGTDTGELFF. The rearrangement joins TRBV3-1 (or the pseudogene TRBV3-2) to TRBJ2-2; 7 nucleotides line up with TRBD1. CDR1 and CDR2 (germline): LGHDT, YNNKEL (reference sequence). V lost 4 bases and J lost 3; bases outside the gene matches: 5. This CDR3 is built from 15 residues.

The chain combines TRBV27 with TRBJ2-4, with D possibly matching TRBD1 (6 bases). Germline V CDR1 and CDR2: MNHEY, SMNVEV (reference sequence). The V end lost 2 bases, the J end lost 8 bases, and 13 bases lay between the germline ends. This CDR3 is 14 amino acids long. CDR3 in amino acids: CASSLRPGEHIQYF. The CDR3 DNA reads as TGTGCCAGCAGTTTAAGGCCAGGGGAACACATTCAGTACTTC.

The chain recombines TRBV12-3 or TRBV12-4 with TRBJ1-1; no clear D. V was clipped by 3 bases and J by 4 bases, with 6 bases between them. This CDR3 spans 12 amino acids. CDR3 sequence: CASSFESTEAFF. The CDR3 DNA reads as TGTGCCAGCAGTTTCGAGAGCACTGAAGCTTTCTTT.

The chain is built from TRBV7-6 and TRBJ1-3; 8 bases match TRBD1. Germline lookup yields CDR1 SGHVS and CDR2 FNYEAQ. The CDR3 has 18 amino acids. V was pared by 0 bases and J by 3 bases, with 10 bases of the junction left unmatched. CDR3 DNA: TGTGCCAGCAGCTTAGCGCGTTGGCAGGGGGCCGGTGGAAACACCATATATTTT. Residues: CASSLARWQGAGGNTIYF.